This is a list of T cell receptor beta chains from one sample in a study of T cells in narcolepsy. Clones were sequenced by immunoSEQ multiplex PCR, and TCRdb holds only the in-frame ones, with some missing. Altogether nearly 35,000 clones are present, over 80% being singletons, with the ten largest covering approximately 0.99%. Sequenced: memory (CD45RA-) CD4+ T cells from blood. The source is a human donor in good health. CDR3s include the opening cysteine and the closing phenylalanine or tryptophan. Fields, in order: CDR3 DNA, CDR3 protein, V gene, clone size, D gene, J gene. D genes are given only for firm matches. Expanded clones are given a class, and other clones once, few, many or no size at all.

DNA: TGTGCCAGCAGCTTAGGAACCCAATATGGCTACACCTTC
CDR3: CASSLGTQYGYTF
V: TRBV7-9
size: .
D: .
J: TRBJ1-2

DNA: TGTGCCAGCAGCGACACAGTGGTGCAGTTCTTC
CDR3: CASSDTVVQFF
V: TRBV9
size: .
D: .
J: TRBJ2-1

DNA: TGCGCCAGCAGCTTGGACGCCAGGGCTGGACCCGGGGAGCTGTTTTTT
CDR3: CASSLDARAGPGELFF
V: TRBV5-1
size: .
D: .
J: TRBJ2-2

DNA: TGTGCCAGCAGCTTTGGGGACAGGGGGCTGGGCCCCCAGCATTTT
CDR3: CASSFGDRGLGPQHF
V: TRBV7-8
size: .
D: TRBD1
J: TRBJ1-5

DNA: TGCGCCAGCAGCCAAGATGTGCAGGAAAAACTGTTTTTT
CDR3: CASSQDVQEKLFF
V: TRBV4-3
size: .
D: .
J: TRBJ1-4

DNA: TGTGCCAGCAGCCGGTGGGGCGACCAAGAGACCCAGTACTTC
CDR3: CASSRWGDQETQYF
V: TRBV7-9
size: once
D: .
J: TRBJ2-5

DNA: TGTGCCATCAGTGGGACGTCCACTAACAATGAGCAGTTCTTC
CDR3: CAISGTSTNNEQFF
V: TRBV10-3
size: .
D: .
J: TRBJ2-1

DNA: TGTGCCAGCAGCTTCTCCGGGACAGGGGGCTATGGCTATGGCTACACCTTC
CDR3: CASSFSGTGGYGYGYTF
V: TRBV11-2
size: .
D: TRBD1
J: TRBJ1-2

DNA: TGTGCCAGCAGCAGCAGGGTGGGTGAAAAACTGTTTTTT
CDR3: CASSSRVGEKLFF
V: TRBV13
size: .
D: .
J: TRBJ1-4

DNA: TGCGCCAGCAGCGAACAGGGGGAGGGCAGGGAGACCCAGTACTTC
CDR3: CASSEQGEGRETQYF
V: TRBV5-1
size: .
D: .
J: TRBJ2-5

DNA: TGTGCCAGCAGCGAGGGGGTGAGGGGGGCCCAAGAGACCCAGTACTTC
CDR3: CASSEGVRGAQETQYF
V: TRBV9
size: once
D: .
J: TRBJ2-5

DNA: TGCAGCGGGACTGGGACAGCCGGCGGGGAGCTGTTTTTT
CDR3: CSGTGTAGGELFF
V: TRBV29-1
size: .
D: TRBD1
J: TRBJ2-2

DNA: TGTGCCAGTAGTACCTCCGGGACAGCTCCCCACGAGCAGTACTTC
CDR3: CASSTSGTAPHEQYF
V: TRBV19
size: .
D: TRBD1
J: TRBJ2-7

DNA: TGTGCCAGCAGTTACGAGATAGCGGGCGAGCAGTACTTC
CDR3: CASSYEIAGEQYF
V: TRBV6-6
size: once
D: TRBD2
J: TRBJ2-7

DNA: TGTGCCAGCAGCTTAGGAAGTGCTAGCACAGATACGCAGTATTTT
CDR3: CASSLGSASTDTQYF
V: TRBV7-9
size: .
D: .
J: TRBJ2-3

DNA: TGTGCCAGCAGCGACGGGACACCCTCCTACAATGAGCAGTTCTTC
CDR3: CASSDGTPSYNEQFF
V: TRBV7-9
size: .
D: .
J: TRBJ2-1

DNA: TGTGCCAGCAGCGGCCAAAGCACAGATACGCAGTATTTT
CDR3: CASSGQSTDTQYF
V: TRBV9
size: .
D: .
J: TRBJ2-3

DNA: TGTGCCAGCAGCCAAGATCATCGACTAGCGGGGTACAATGAGCAGTTCTTC
CDR3: CASSQDHRLAGYNEQFF
V: TRBV4-2
size: .
D: TRBD2
J: TRBJ2-1

DNA: TGTGCCAGCAGCTTATCGGCCAGGACTAGCAGAGGGCCCACAAATGAGCAGTTCTTC
CDR3: CASSLSARTSRGPTNEQFF
V: TRBV7-2
size: .
D: TRBD2
J: TRBJ2-1

DNA: TGTGCCACCGCGCCTGGGCGGGAGGAAGAGACCCAGTACTTC
CDR3: CATAPGREEETQYF
V: TRBV7-9
size: .
D: TRBD2
J: TRBJ2-5

DNA: TGTGCCAGCAGCCAAAACAGACTAGCGGGAGTGCACGAGCAGTACTTC
CDR3: CASSQNRLAGVHEQYF
V: TRBV7-3
size: .
D: TRBD2
J: TRBJ2-7

DNA: TGTGCCAGCAGCTCGAGGAGGGGCTACACCTTC
CDR3: CASSSRRGYTF
V: TRBV7-9
size: .
D: .
J: TRBJ1-2

DNA: TGTGCCAGCAGCTGGGGACGAGGAAACTACGAGCAGTACTTC
CDR3: CASSWGRGNYEQYF
V: TRBV11-2
size: .
D: .
J: TRBJ2-7

DNA: TGTGCCAGCAGTTCAGGAGGATATGGCTACACCTTC
CDR3: CASSSGGYGYTF
V: TRBV6-1
size: .
D: .
J: TRBJ1-2

DNA: TGTGCCAGCAGCTTAGAGGAAAAGGAAGGAGATACGCAGTATTTT
CDR3: CASSLEEKEGDTQYF
V: TRBV7-2
size: .
D: .
J: TRBJ2-3

DNA: TGTGCCAGCAGCGCCGGGACTAGCGGCTACAATGAGCAGTTCTTC
CDR3: CASSAGTSGYNEQFF
V: TRBV2
size: .
D: TRBD2
J: TRBJ2-1

DNA: TGTGCCAGCAGCTTAGGCGGCAGCTACTCTGGAAACACCATATATTTT
CDR3: CASSLGGSYSGNTIYF
V: TRBV7-2
size: .
D: .
J: TRBJ1-3

DNA: TGTGCCAGCAGCTTGGTCGGAGCGGGGGAGACCCAGTACTTC
CDR3: CASSLVGAGETQYF
V: TRBV5-4
size: .
D: TRBD2
J: TRBJ2-5

DNA: TGCGCCACCACGGTTGCCCTCTGTGAGACCCAGTACTTC
CDR3: CATTVALCETQYF
V: TRBV4-3
size: .
D: .
J: TRBJ2-5

DNA: TGTGCCAGCAAACGGGACAGTGGCACCGGGGAGCTGTTTTTT
CDR3: CASKRDSGTGELFF
V: TRBV6-6
size: .
D: TRBD1
J: TRBJ2-2

DNA: TGTGCCAGCAGTTTAGTTAAGCGGGTAAACATTCAGTACTTC
CDR3: CASSLVKRVNIQYF
V: TRBV28
size: .
D: .
J: TRBJ2-4

DNA: TGTGCCAGCAGCCAAGGGGGGAGACTAGCGGAGACCCAGTACTTC
CDR3: CASSQGGRLAETQYF
V: TRBV7-9
size: .
D: TRBD2
J: TRBJ2-5

DNA: TGTGCCTGGAGTGTACTGGCGGGGGAAAAACTGTTTTTT
CDR3: CAWSVLAGEKLFF
V: TRBV30
size: .
D: .
J: TRBJ1-4

DNA: TGTGCCAGCAGTATCTCGGGAGGAAACACCATATATTTT
CDR3: CASSISGGNTIYF
V: TRBV27
size: .
D: .
J: TRBJ1-3

DNA: TGTGCCAGCAGCTTAGGGATCGAGCAGTTCTTC
CDR3: CASSLGIEQFF
V: TRBV11-2
size: .
D: .
J: TRBJ2-1

DNA: TGTGCCAGCAGCGCCGCCTTAGGCCCCCAGTTGGGGGAGCTGTTTTTT
CDR3: CASSAALGPQLGELFF
V: TRBV9
size: .
D: .
J: TRBJ2-2

DNA: TGTGCCAGCAGTTTCGGCAGATTCTATGGCTACACCTTC
CDR3: CASSFGRFYGYTF
V: TRBV28
size: .
D: .
J: TRBJ1-2

DNA: TGTGCCAGTAGCCGGGACAGGGGTCCCAACGAGCAGTACTTC
CDR3: CASSRDRGPNEQYF
V: TRBV19
size: few
D: TRBD1
J: TRBJ2-7

DNA: TGTGCCAGCAGTGGTGGTCATCCTACTAGTGGCCGGAATGAGCAGTTCTTC
CDR3: CASSGGHPTSGRNEQFF
V: TRBV7-8
size: .
D: .
J: TRBJ2-1

DNA: TGTGCCAGCAGCCAGGGGGCGGGGAACACCGGGGAGCTGTTTTTT
CDR3: CASSQGAGNTGELFF
V: TRBV4-2
size: .
D: .
J: TRBJ2-2

DNA: TGTGCCAGCAGTTTATCAGGGGTGGGTGGCTACACCTTC
CDR3: CASSLSGVGGYTF
V: TRBV28
size: .
D: .
J: TRBJ1-2

DNA: TGTGCCAGCAGTTTACCTACGTGGGGGGCGCGGGGGATGAACACTGAAGCTTTCTTT
CDR3: CASSLPTWGARGMNTEAFF
V: TRBV28
size: .
D: .
J: TRBJ1-1

DNA: TGTGCCAGCATGAAGGGAGGGTACGAGCAGTACTTC
CDR3: CASMKGGYEQYF
V: TRBV2
size: .
D: TRBD2
J: TRBJ2-7

DNA: TGTGCCAGCAGCTTAGGGGTCGGAAACACCATATATTTT
CDR3: CASSLGVGNTIYF
V: TRBV7-9
size: .
D: .
J: TRBJ1-3